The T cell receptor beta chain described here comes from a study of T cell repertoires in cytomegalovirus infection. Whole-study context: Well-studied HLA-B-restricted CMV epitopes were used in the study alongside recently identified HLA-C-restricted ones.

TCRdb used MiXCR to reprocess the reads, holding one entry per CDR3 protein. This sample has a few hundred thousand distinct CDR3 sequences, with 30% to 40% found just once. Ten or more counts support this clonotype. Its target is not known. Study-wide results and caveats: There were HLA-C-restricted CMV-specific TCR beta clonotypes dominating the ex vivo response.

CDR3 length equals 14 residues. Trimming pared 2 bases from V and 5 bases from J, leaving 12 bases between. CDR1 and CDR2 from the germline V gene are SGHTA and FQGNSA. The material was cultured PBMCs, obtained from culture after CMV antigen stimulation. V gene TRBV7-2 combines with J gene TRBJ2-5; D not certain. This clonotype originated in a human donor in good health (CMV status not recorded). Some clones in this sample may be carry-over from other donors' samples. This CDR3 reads CASSLQSLGETQYF. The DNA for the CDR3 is TGTGCCAGCAGCTTACAGTCTTTGGGCGAGACCCAGTACTTC. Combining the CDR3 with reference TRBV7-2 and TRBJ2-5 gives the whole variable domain GAGVSQSPSNKVTEKGKDVELRCDPISGHTALYWYRQSLGQGLEFLIYFQGNSAPDKSGLPSDRFSAERTGGSVSTLTIQRTQQEDSAVYLCASSLQSLGETQYFGPGTRLLVL.